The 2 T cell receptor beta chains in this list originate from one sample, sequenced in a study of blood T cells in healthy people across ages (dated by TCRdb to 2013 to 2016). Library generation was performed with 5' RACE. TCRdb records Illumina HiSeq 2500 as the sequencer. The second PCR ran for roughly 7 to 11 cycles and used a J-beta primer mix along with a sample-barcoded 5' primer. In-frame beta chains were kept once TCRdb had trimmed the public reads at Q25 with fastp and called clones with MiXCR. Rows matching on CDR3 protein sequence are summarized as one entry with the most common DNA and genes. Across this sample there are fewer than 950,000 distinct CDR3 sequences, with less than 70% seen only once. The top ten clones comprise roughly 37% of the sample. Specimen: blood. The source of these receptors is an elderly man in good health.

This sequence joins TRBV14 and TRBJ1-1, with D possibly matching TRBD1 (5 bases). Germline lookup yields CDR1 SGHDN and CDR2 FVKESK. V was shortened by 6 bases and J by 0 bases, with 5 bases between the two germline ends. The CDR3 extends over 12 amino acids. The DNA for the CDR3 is TGTGCCAGCAGGGGGGTGAACACTGAAGCTTTCTTT. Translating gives CASRGVNTEAFF. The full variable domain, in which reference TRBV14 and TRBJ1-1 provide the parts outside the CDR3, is EAGVTQFPSHSVIEKGQTVTLRCDPISGHDNLYWYRRVMGKEIKFLLHFVKESKQDESGMPNNRFLAERTGGTYSTLKVQPAELEDSGVYFCASRGVNTEAFFGQGTRLTVV.

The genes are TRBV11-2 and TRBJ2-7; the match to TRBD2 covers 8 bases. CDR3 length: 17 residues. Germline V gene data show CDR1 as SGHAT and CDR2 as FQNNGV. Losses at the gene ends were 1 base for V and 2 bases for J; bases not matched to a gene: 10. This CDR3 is CASSLAWRGRKTYEQYF. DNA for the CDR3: TGTGCCAGCAGCTTAGCATGGCGCGGGAGGAAGACCTACGAGCAGTACTTC.